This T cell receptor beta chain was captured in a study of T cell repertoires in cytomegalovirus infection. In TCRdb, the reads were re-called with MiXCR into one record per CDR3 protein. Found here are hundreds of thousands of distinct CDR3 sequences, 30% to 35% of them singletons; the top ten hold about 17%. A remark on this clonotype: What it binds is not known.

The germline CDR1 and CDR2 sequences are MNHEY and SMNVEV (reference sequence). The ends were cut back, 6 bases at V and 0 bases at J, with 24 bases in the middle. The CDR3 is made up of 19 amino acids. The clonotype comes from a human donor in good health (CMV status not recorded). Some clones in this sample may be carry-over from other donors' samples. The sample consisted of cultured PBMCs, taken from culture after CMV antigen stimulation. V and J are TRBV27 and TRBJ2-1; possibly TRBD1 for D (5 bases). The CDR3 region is CASSPAVVQYRSSYNEQFF. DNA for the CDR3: TGTGCCAGCAGCCCCGCGGTGGTGCAATACAGGAGCTCCTACAATGAGCAGTTCTTC.